This TCR beta chain was profiled in a study of blood T cells in healthy people across ages. Regarding this clonotype: Antigen unknown.

Points from the study as a whole: Whereas aged donors had fewer naive CD4+ cells, long-lived donors had more of them and higher diversity.

A sample-barcoded 5' primer and a J-beta primer mix were used in a second PCR of about 7 to 11 cycles. Each sample provided no less than 3 million CDR3-containing paired-end reads. One entry per CDR3 protein results from TCRdb running MiXCR on the 5' RACE reads. The sample has 850,000 to 1,100,000 distinct CDR3 sequences; 35% to 40% are singletons. The CDR3 contains 14 residues. Trimming pared 0 bases from V and 8 bases from J, leaving 14 bases between. The germline gives CDR1 SGDLS, CDR2 YYNGEE. Aged about 6 to 95, donors were systemically healthy Caucasians from Russia. The sample, approximately 10 milliliters of peripheral blood, was drawn from each donor.

Sequenced sample: blood. The rearrangement uses TRBV9 and TRBJ1-1; D remains unclear. This clonotype was sampled from a young man in good health. The CDR3 loop is CASSVVGSPQEAFF. Here the CDR3 DNA reads TGTGCCAGCAGCGTAGTAGGGTCGCCTCAAGAAGCTTTCTTT.